This T cell receptor beta chain was observed in a study of CD8 T cells in Susac syndrome. Study as a whole: At the time their blood was drawn, patients with Susac syndrome were either therapy-naive, on corticosteroids (with some of them also receiving intravenous immunoglobulin), or on intravenous immunoglobulin alone. Findings and limits, study-wide: The number of individuals included in the study's TCR sequencing and HLA analysis was acknowledged as relatively small.

After removal of 5 bases from V and 6 bases from J, the junction contained 15 bases not matched to a gene. Germline-derived CDR1 and CDR2 are DFQATT and SNEGSKA (reference sequence). CDR3 length equals 15 residues. Patients with Susac syndrome met diagnostic criteria that were recently defined for definite or probable disease. Random hexamers were used to reverse transcribe roughly 0.45 to 1 ug of RNA. Amplification of TCR beta CDR3 was carried out by immunoSEQ multiplex PCR, which covered 54 Vbeta and 13 Jbeta segments. TCRdb used MiXCR to reprocess the immunoSEQ multiplex PCR reads, holding one entry per CDR3 protein. In the table there are roughly 140,000 distinct CDR3 sequences, 90% to 97% of which are singletons. A remark on this clonotype: Antigen: not known.

The chain couples TRBV20-1 to TRBJ2-7; 8 bases agree with TRBD1. Sequencing used CD4+ T cells from PBMCs. The source is a human donor with Susac syndrome. The CDR3 loop is CSAGNRGYRRGEQYF. As DNA, the CDR3 is TGCAGTGCTGGTAACAGGGGGTACCGCAGGGGCGAGCAGTACTTC.